This TCR beta chain was captured in a study of blood T cells in healthy people across ages. A second PCR of roughly 7 to 11 cycles used a sample-barcoded 5' primer and a J-beta primer mix. MiXCR was run by TCRdb on the 5' RACE reads, yielding one entry per CDR3 protein. The table records 2 million or so distinct CDR3 sequences, 40% to 55% of them present only once. This clonotype was seen only a few times. The CDR3 contains 14 residues. V lost 7 bases, J lost 4 bases, and 15 bases lay in between. The germline gives CDR1 MDHEN, CDR2 SYDVKM. The clonotype originates from a woman in her forties in good health. The chain joins TRBV28 to TRBJ2-3; a possible D gene is TRBD1 (5 bases). The specimen sequenced was blood. Written as DNA, the CDR3 is TGTGCCAGCATTCTTACAGGAGCCCCAGATACGCAGTATTTT. This codes for CASILTGAPDTQYF.